Listed here are 27 T cell receptor beta chains from one sample, sequenced in a study of T cell responses to AZD1222 COVID-19 vaccine. Measured with immunoSEQ multiplex PCR; TCRdb has only the in-frame clones, and not every one. The profile covers around 120,000 clones, with approximately 84% appearing a single time and more than 6.5% taken by the ten largest. Source: peripheral blood, taken on day 0 of AZD1222 vaccination. Receptors originate from an adult in good health.

The chain couples TRBV6-5 to TRBJ1-4; tentative D call: TRBD1 (6 bases). Germline V gene lookup returns CDR1 MNHEY and CDR2 SVGAGI. This CDR3 is built from 15 residues. V was clipped by 8 bases and J by 0 bases, with 13 bases between them. The CDR3 bases are TGTGCCAGCTTCAACGGGGGCGCAACTAATGAAAAACTGTTTTTT. Amino acid sequence: CASFNGGATNEKLFF.

This rearrangement joins TRBV4-2 to TRBJ2-7; 9 nucleotides match TRBD2. V lost 4 bases, J lost 0 bases, and 4 bases stayed unmatched. The CDR3 is 15 residues long. In germline, CDR1 is LGHNA, CDR2 YNFKEQ. For the CDR3, the DNA is TGTGCCAGCAGCCCGCCGGGACTAGCCTCCTACGAGCAGTACTTC. This sequence encodes CASSPPGLASYEQYF.

This clone was seen only once. This chain links TRBV12-3 or TRBV12-4 with TRBJ2-1, with D perhaps assigned TRBD1 or TRBD2 (5 bases each). CDR3 length: 12 amino acids. The V end was cut by 5 bases, the J end by 9 bases, with 11 bases between. The CDR3 DNA sequence: TGTGCCAGCAGTCCGCAGGGAGCTGAGCAGTTCTTC. Translation gives CASSPQGAEQFF.

In its sample, this clone was seen a few times. The chain has TRBV6-5 and TRBJ1-6, with a possible D match to TRBD1 (5 bases). V lost 7 bases and J lost 7, with 14 bases in between. CDR1 and CDR2 (germline): MNHEY, SVGAGI. The CDR3 extends over 14 amino acids. CDR3 bases: TGTGCCAGCAAGTCGGGGACGGACAATTCACCCCTCCACTTT. It is translated as CASKSGTDNSPLHF.

The rearrangement links TRBV7-9 to TRBJ1-1; possible D gene TRBD1, 5 bases. CDR1 and CDR2 (germline): SEHNR, FQNEAQ (reference sequence). V was shortened by 6 bases and J by 4 bases, with 15 bases between the two germline ends. This CDR3 region has 14 residues. The CDR3 is CASRGPGFATEAFF. The CDR3 DNA follows: TGTGCCAGCAGGGGCCCAGGGTTTGCCACTGAAGCTTTCTTT.

V and J are TRBV5-1 and TRBJ2-1; D perhaps matches TRBD1 (5 bases). The CDR3 loop spans 14 amino acids. Germline values: CDR1 SGHRS, CDR2 YFSETQ. V was shortened by 0 bases and J by 10 bases, with 14 bases between the two germline ends. CDR3 in amino acids: CASSLAAGLSEQFF. CDR3 coding DNA: TGCGCCAGCAGCTTGGCGGCAGGGTTAAGCGAGCAGTTCTTC.

The CDR3 DNA reads as TGTGCCAGCACCCCGAGCAGGGGGGGCTATGGCTACACCTTC. Translation: CASTPSRGGYGYTF. This sequence joins TRBV28 and TRBJ1-2, with 7 positions matching TRBD1. CDR1 is MDHEN and CDR2 is SYDVKM in the germline V gene. The junction had 9 bases not matched to a gene; V was cut back by 7 bases and J by 4 bases. This CDR3 contains 14 residues.

The chain carries TRBV27 and TRBJ1-2, with a tentative D call TRBD1 (5 bases). The CDR3 has 15 amino acids. V lost 5 bases and J 4 bases, leaving 17 bases between the germline ends. CDR1 and CDR2 from the germline V gene are MNHEY and SMNVEV (reference sequence). The CDR3 loop reads CASSLRDLGTYGYTF. CDR3 sequence (DNA): TGTGCCAGCAGTCTCCGGGACCTGGGTACCTATGGCTACACCTTC.

J is TRBJ2-5 and V is TRBV6-5; weak D call: TRBD2 (6 bases). Germline CDR1 reads MNHEY; CDR2 reads SVGAGI. The V gene lost 8 bases and the J gene lost 5 bases, with 12 bases spanning the gap. This CDR3 region has 12 residues. CDR3 DNA sequence: TGTGCCAGCGCGCGGGATTCGGAGACCCAGTACTTC. Its protein is CASARDSETQYF.

This chain joins TRBV5-6 and TRBJ1-2, with D possibly matching TRBD1 (5 bases). V lost 0 bases and J lost 4, with 7 bases in between. Germline CDR1 is SGHDT and CDR2 is YYEEEE. The CDR3 is made up of 13 amino acids. The CDR3 spells CASSLGTGYGYTF. The CDR3 nucleotides read TGTGCCAGCAGCTTGGGTACAGGCTATGGCTACACCTTC.

The V gene is TRBV27, the J gene TRBJ2-5; 7 nucleotides align to TRBD1. CDR1 and CDR2 (germline): MNHEY, SMNVEV (reference sequence). V lost 6 bases to trimming and J lost 1 base; unmatched junction nucleotides: 8. This CDR3 has 15 amino acids. The CDR3 DNA reads as TGTGCCAGCAGGCATCGGGACAGTCGCCAAGAGACCCAGTACTTC. It yields the protein CASRHRDSRQETQYF.

The chain combines TRBV7-2 with TRBJ2-4; the D gene is possibly TRBD2 (7 bases). The CDR3 sequence is 16 residues long. V was trimmed by 3 bases and J by 1 base, leaving 13 bases between them. Germline V lookup: CDR1 SGHTA, CDR2 FQGNSA. CDR3 in DNA: TGTGCCAGCAGCTTGGGGGGGGCCTATGCCAAAAACATTCAGTACTTC. This translates into CASSLGGAYAKNIQYF. Full variable domain (rest looked up from reference TRBV7-2 and TRBJ2-4): GAGVSQSPSNKVTEKGKDVELRCDPISGHTALYWYRQSLGQGLEFLIYFQGNSAPDKSGLPSDRFSAERTGGSVSTLTIQRTQQEDSAVYLCASSLGGAYAKNIQYFGAGTRLSVL.

This chain connects TRBV4-2 to TRBJ2-7; 9 nucleotides align to TRBD2. Trimming at V came to 4 bases and at J to 5 bases, leaving 21 bases not matched to a gene. The CDR3 is made up of 19 amino acids. Per the germline V gene, CDR1 is LGHNA and CDR2 is YNFKEQ. The CDR3 nucleotides are TGTGCCAGCAGCCCCCAGGGGGGAACCCCGGGACTAGCTTCTAACGAGCAGTACTTC. As protein: CASSPQGGTPGLASNEQYF.

This clone was recorded a few times. The rearrangement joins TRBV5-1 to TRBJ2-2; D is ambiguous. Looked up from germline, CDR1 is SGHRS and CDR2 is YFSETQ. V was clipped by 2 bases and J by 9 bases, with 11 bases between them. The CDR3 is 13 amino acids. This CDR3 is CASSFDPGRELFF. For the CDR3, the DNA is TGCGCCAGCAGCTTCGACCCGGGCCGGGAGCTGTTTTTT.

V and J are TRBV27 and TRBJ2-1; 11 bases are a match to TRBD2. This CDR3 contains 17 residues. Germline CDR1 reads MNHEY; CDR2 reads SMNVEV (reference sequence). With V trimmed by 1 base and J by 3 bases, 5 bases remained unmatched. The CDR3 DNA follows: TGTGCCAGCAGTTTATTAACTAGCGGGGGAGACTACAATGAGCAGTTCTTC. Amino acids: CASSLLTSGGDYNEQFF.

This chain joins TRBV5-1 and TRBJ2-3, with 10 bases matching TRBD1. Germline CDR1 reads SGHRS; CDR2 reads YFSETQ. After removal of 4 bases from V and 0 bases from J, the junction contained 5 bases not matched to a gene. This CDR3 has 16 amino acids. CDR3 coding DNA: TGCGCCAGCAGCCGAGGACAGGGGGACAGCACAGATACGCAGTATTTT. It translates to CASSRGQGDSTDTQYF.

J is TRBJ2-6 and V is TRBV7-9; 8 bases match TRBD2. Trimming at V came to 4 bases and at J to 3 bases, leaving 11 bases not matched to a gene. The V gene's germline CDR1 is SEHNR and CDR2 FQNEAQ (reference sequence). This CDR3 has 18 residues. CDR3 residues: CASSSSGGAEVGANVLTF. The CDR3 nucleotides are TGTGCCAGCAGCTCCTCGGGGGGGGCCGAGGTTGGGGCCAACGTCCTGACTTTC.

The genes are TRBV5-6 and TRBJ1-5; a possible D gene is TRBD1 (6 bases). Germline lookup yields CDR1 SGHDT and CDR2 YYEEEE. The CDR3 runs to 15 residues. Trimming stripped 3 bases from V and 5 bases from J, with 15 bases between. The CDR3 DNA sequence: TGTGCCAGCAGCTCCGGACAGATGCCCGATCAGCCCCAGCATTTT. Translated: CASSSGQMPDQPQHF.

CDR3 sequence: CASSFKAWGAGNTIYF. The DNA of the CDR3 is TGTGCCAGCAGTTTTAAAGCGTGGGGGGCTGGAAACACCATATATTTT. The gene calls are TRBV28 and TRBJ1-3, with D possibly being TRBD1 (5 bases). There are 16 residues in the CDR3. Trimming took 3 bases from V and 2 from J, leaving 14 bases between them. Germline CDR1 reads MDHEN; CDR2 reads SYDVKM.

V gene TRBV28 combines with J gene TRBJ1-4, with 9 bases that match TRBD1. The CDR3 is 15 amino acids. Unmatched junction bases numbered 8, after V lost 5 bases and J lost 7 bases. The germline CDR1 and CDR2 sequences are MDHEN and SYDVKM. The CDR3, as DNA: TGTGCCAGCAGTGACCCGGGACAGGGAGGTGAAAAACTGTTTTTT. Residues: CASSDPGQGGEKLFF.

This clone has just one count. The rearrangement links TRBV7-3 to TRBJ2-2; 7 bases map to TRBD1. CDR1 and CDR2 (germline): SGHTA, FQGTGA. V lost 5 bases and J lost 0; bases outside the gene matches: 3. The CDR3 contains 15 residues. DNA for the CDR3: TGTGCCAGCAGCCGGACAGGCGCGAACACCGGGGAGCTGTTTTTT. It is translated as CASSRTGANTGELFF.

CDR3 sequence reads: CASSLRDRADTQYF. The DNA for the CDR3 is TGTGCCAGCAGCCTTAGAGACAGGGCCGATACGCAGTATTTT. V usage is TRBV14 and J usage is TRBJ2-3; 7 nucleotides match TRBD1. CDR1 is SGHDN, CDR2 FVKESK, per germline. V shed 4 bases and J 6 bases; nucleotides not matched to a gene: 7. The CDR3 sequence is 14 residues long.

The gene calls are TRBV10-3 and TRBJ1-2; D uncertain. Germline V gene sequence: CDR1 ENHRY, CDR2 SYGVKD. Trimming left V 2 bases short and J 0 bases short, with 10 bases between. The CDR3 length is 15 residues. The CDR3 loop reads CAISEAQNTNYGYTF. CDR3 DNA sequence: TGTGCCATCAGTGAGGCACAGAATACTAACTATGGCTACACCTTC.

The V and J genes are TRBV7-3 and TRBJ2-1; D perhaps matches TRBD1 (5 bases). Germline CDR1 reads SGHTA; CDR2 reads FQGTGA. The CDR3 is 13 amino acids. V shed 4 bases and J shed 8 bases, with 12 bases lying between them. The CDR3 DNA reads TGTGCCAGCAGCTCCAGGGCCTCGGATGAGCAGTTCTTC. This encodes CASSSRASDEQFF.

CDR3 nucleotide sequence: TGTGCCAGCGGGGACAGGGCGGGAGCCGGGGAGCTGTTTTTT. It encodes CASGDRAGAGELFF. This rearrangement joins TRBV6-5 to TRBJ2-2; the match to TRBD1 covers 9 bases. Germline V gene lookup returns CDR1 MNHEY and CDR2 SVGAGI. J lost 6 bases, V lost 8 bases, and 7 bases had no gene match. This CDR3 is 14 amino acids long.

This chain connects TRBV19 to TRBJ2-7, with 11 bases aligning to TRBD2. V shed 3 bases, J shed 2 bases, and the junction held 3 bases outside the gene matches. CDR3 length: 15 residues. Germline V gives CDR1 LNHDA, CDR2 SQIVND (reference sequence). The CDR3 reads CASSMGLAATYEQYF. CDR3 coding DNA: TGTGCCAGTAGTATGGGACTAGCGGCCACCTACGAGCAGTACTTC.

The genes are TRBV9 and TRBJ2-1, with 14 bases aligning to TRBD2. The CDR3 covers 16 residues. V trimming: 0 bases; J trimming: 8 bases; junction bases outside the gene matches: 4. CDR1 is SGDLS, CDR2 YYNGEE, per germline. CDR3 DNA: TGTGCCAGCAGCGTAGGGGGGACTAGCGGGAGTTATGAGCAGTTCTTC. It encodes CASSVGGTSGSYEQFF.